This T cell receptor (beta chain) was recovered during a study of early T cells in non-severe SARS-CoV-2 infection. On the study more broadly: Sequencing was performed on bulk RNA from unsorted whole blood, leaving chains unpaired.

A single record per CDR3 protein comes from TCRdb applying MiXCR to the 5' RACE reads. Here the sample spans about 36,000 distinct CDR3 sequences, 9.9% being singletons. The CDR3 totals 19 residues. Germline V CDR1 and CDR2: MGHRA, YSYEKL. V dropped 1 base and J dropped 0; count of bases not matched to a gene: 9. This sequence originates from an adult who was a healthcare worker with PCR-confirmed SARS-CoV-2 infection or an uninfected control (not recorded which). This chain joins TRBV4-1 and TRBJ1-6; 7 bases are shared with TRBD1. The specimen was whole blood. CDR3 coding DNA: TGCGCCAGCAGCCAAGCGGGGGACAGAATAAGCTCCTATAATTCACCCCTCCACTTT. It encodes CASSQAGDRISSYNSPLHF.